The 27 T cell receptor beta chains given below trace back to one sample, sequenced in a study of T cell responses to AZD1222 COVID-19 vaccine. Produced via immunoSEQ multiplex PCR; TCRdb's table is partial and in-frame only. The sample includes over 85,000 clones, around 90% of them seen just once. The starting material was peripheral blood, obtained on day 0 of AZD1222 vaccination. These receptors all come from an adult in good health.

CDR3 amino acids: CASSQAPLRQPQHF. CDR3 bases: TGTGCCAGCAGCCAAGCACCGTTACGGCAGCCCCAGCATTTT. The chain couples TRBV7-7 to TRBJ1-5, with unresolved D. Germline assignment: CDR1 SSHAT and CDR2 FNYEAQ (reference sequence). This CDR3 is built from 14 residues. The V end lost 5 bases, the J end lost 7 bases, and 15 bases lay between the germline ends.

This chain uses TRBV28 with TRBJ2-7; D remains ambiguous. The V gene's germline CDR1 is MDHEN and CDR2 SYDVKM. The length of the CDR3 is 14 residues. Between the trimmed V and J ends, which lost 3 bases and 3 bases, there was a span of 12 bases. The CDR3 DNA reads TGTGCCAGCAGTTTCTCTCGACAATTCTACGAGCAGTACTTC. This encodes CASSFSRQFYEQYF.

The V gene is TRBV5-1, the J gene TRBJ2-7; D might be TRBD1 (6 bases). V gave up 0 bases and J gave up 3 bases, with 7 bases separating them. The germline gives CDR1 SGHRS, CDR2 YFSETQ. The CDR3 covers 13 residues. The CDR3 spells CASSLVRGYEQYF. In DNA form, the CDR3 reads TGCGCCAGCAGCTTGGTCAGGGGCTACGAGCAGTACTTC.

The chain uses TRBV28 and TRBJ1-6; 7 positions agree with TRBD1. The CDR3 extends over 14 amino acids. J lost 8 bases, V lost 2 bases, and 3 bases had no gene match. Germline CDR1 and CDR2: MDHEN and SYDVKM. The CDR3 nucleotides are TGTGCCAGCAGTTTAGGGACAGAGGATTCACCCCTCCACTTT. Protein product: CASSLGTEDSPLHF.

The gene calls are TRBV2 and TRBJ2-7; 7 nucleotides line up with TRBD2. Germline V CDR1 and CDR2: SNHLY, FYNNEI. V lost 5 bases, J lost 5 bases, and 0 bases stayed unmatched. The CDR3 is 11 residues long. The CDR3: CASSREDEQYF. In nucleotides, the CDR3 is TGTGCCAGCAGTCGGGAGGACGAGCAGTACTTC. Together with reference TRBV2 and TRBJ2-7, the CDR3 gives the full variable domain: EPEVTQTPSHQVTQMGQEVILRCVPISNHLYFYWYRQILGQKVEFLVSFYNNEISEKSEIFDDQFSVERPDGSNFTLKIRSTKLEDSAMYFCASSREDEQYFGPGTRLTVT.

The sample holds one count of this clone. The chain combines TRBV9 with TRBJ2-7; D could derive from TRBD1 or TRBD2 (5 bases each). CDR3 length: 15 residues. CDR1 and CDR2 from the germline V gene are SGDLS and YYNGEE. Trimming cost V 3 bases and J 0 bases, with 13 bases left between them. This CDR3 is CASSAHGASSYEQYF. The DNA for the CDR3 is TGTGCCAGCAGCGCGCACGGGGCGAGCTCCTACGAGCAGTACTTC.

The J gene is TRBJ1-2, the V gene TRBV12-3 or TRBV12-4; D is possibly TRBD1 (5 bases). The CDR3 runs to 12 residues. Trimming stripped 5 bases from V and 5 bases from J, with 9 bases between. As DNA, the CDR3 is TGTGCCAGCAGTCCAGACAGTTATGGCTACACCTTC. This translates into CASSPDSYGYTF.

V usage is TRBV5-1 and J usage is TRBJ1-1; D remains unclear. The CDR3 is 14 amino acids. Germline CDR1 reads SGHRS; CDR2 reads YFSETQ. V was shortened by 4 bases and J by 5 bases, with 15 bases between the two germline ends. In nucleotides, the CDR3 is TGCGCCAGCAGCCCACCCAACCTGGGGACTGAAGCTTTCTTT. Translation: CASSPPNLGTEAFF.

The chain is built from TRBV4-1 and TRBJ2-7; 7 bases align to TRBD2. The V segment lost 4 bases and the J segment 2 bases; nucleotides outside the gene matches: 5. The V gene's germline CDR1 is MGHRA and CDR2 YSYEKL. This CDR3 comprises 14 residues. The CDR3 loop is CASSPRSGTYEQYF. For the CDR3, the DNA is TGCGCCAGCAGCCCCCGAAGCGGGACCTACGAGCAGTACTTC.

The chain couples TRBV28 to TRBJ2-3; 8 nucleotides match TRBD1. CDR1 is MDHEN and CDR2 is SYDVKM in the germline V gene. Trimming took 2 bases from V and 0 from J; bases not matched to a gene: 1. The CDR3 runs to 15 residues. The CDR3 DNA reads TGTGCCAGCAGTTTAACAGGGGGGAGCACAGATACGCAGTATTTT. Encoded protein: CASSLTGGSTDTQYF.

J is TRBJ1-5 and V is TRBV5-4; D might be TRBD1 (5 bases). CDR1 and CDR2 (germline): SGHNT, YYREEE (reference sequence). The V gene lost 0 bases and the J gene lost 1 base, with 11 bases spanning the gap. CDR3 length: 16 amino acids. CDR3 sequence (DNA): TGTGCCAGCAGCTTGGGAGGGGTTGGGAGCAATCAGCCCCAGCATTTT. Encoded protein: CASSLGGVGSNQPQHF.

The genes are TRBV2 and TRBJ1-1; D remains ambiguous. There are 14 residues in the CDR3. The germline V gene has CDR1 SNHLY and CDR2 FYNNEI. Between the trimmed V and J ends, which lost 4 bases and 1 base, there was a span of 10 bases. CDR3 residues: CASSAGPGNTEAFF. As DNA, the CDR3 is TGTGCCAGCAGTGCCGGGCCGGGGAACACTGAAGCTTTCTTT.

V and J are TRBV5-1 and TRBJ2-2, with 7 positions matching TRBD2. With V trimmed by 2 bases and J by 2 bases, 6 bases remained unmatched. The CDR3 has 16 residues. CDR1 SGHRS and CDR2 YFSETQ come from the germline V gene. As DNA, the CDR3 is TGCGCCAGCAGCTTCACTAGCGTCGCCAACACCGGGGAGCTGTTTTTT. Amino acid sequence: CASSFTSVANTGELFF.

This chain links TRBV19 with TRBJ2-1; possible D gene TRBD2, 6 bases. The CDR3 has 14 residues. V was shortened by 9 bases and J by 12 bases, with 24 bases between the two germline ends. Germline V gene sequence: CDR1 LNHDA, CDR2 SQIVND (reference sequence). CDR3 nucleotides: TGTGCCAGCCTCGGGCTAGCGCGCTTTCGGTGGCAGTTCTTC. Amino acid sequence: CASLGLARFRWQFF.

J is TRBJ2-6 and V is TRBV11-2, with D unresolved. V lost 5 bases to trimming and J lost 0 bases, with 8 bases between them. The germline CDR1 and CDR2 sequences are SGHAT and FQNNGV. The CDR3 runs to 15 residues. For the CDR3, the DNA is TGTGCCAGCAGCCCGTCGGACTCTGGGGCCAACGTCCTGACTTTC. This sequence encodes CASSPSDSGANVLTF.

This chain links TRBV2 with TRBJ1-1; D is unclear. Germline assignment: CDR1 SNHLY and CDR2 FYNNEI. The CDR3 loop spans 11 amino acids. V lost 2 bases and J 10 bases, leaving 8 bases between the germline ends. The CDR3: CASSEIGRAFF. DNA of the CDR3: TGTGCCAGCAGTGAAATAGGGCGAGCTTTCTTT.

CDR3 DNA: TGTGCCAGCAGTGAAACAGGTTTGCGGGAAAAACTGTTTTTT. It codes for CASSETGLREKLFF. V and J are TRBV2 and TRBJ1-4, with D perhaps matching TRBD1 (5 bases). V was clipped by 2 bases and J by 8 bases, with 12 bases between them. CDR1 and CDR2 (germline): SNHLY, FYNNEI. The CDR3 is 14 residues long.

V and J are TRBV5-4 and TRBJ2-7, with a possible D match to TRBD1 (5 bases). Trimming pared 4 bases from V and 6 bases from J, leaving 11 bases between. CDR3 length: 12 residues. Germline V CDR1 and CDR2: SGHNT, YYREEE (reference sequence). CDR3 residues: CASSTTAREQYF. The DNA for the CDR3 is TGTGCCAGCAGCACGACAGCCCGCGAGCAGTACTTC. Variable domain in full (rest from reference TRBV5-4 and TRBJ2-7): ETGVTQSPTHLIKTRGQQVTLRCSSQSGHNTVSWYQQALGQGPQFIFQYYREEENGRGNFPPRFSGLQFPNYSSELNVNALELDDSALYLCASSTTAREQYFGPGTRLTVT.

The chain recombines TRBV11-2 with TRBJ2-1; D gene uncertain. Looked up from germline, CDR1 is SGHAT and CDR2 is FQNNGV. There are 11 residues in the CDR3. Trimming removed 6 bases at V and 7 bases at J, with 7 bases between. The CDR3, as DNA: TGTGCCAGCAGTACGAGGAATGAGCAGTTCTTC. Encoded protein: CASSTRNEQFF.

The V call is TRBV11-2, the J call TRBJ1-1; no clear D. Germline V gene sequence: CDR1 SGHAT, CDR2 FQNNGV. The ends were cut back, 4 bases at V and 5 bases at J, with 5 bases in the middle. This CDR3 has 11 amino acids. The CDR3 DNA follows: TGTGCCAGCAGCTACGTAACTGAAGCTTTCTTT. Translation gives CASSYVTEAFF.

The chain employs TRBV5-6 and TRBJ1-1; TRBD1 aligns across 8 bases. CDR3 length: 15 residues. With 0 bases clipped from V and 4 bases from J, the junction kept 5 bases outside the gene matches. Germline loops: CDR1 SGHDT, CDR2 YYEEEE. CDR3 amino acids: CASSLAAGGSTEAFF. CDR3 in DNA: TGTGCCAGCAGCTTGGCCGCAGGGGGCAGCACTGAAGCTTTCTTT.

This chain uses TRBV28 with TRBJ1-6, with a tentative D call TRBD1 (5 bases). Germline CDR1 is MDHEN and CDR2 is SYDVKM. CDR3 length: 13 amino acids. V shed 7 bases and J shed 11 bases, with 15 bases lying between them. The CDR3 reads CASTPGGFPPLHF. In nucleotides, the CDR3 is TGTGCCAGCACCCCGGGGGGTTTTCCACCCCTCCACTTT.

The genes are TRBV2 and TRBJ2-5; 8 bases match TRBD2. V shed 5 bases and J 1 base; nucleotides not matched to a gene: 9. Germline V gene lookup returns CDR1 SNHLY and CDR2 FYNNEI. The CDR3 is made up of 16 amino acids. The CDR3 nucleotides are TGTGCCAGCAGTCTCGGCGGGGGGCCGGCCCAAGAGACCCAGTACTTC. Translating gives CASSLGGGPAQETQYF. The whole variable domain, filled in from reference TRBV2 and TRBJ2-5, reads EPEVTQTPSHQVTQMGQEVILRCVPISNHLYFYWYRQILGQKVEFLVSFYNNEISEKSEIFDDQFSVERPDGSNFTLKIRSTKLEDSAMYFCASSLGGGPAQETQYFGPGTRLLVL.

CDR3 sequence (DNA): TGCGCCAGCAGCCAAGTGCAGGGGCCCTCGAACACTGAAGCTTTCTTT. It encodes CASSQVQGPSNTEAFF. The chain couples TRBV4-1 to TRBJ1-1, with a possible D match to TRBD1 (6 bases). V dropped 1 base and J dropped 1 base, with 13 bases sitting between them. This CDR3 has 16 amino acids. Per the germline V gene, CDR1 is MGHRA and CDR2 is YSYEKL.

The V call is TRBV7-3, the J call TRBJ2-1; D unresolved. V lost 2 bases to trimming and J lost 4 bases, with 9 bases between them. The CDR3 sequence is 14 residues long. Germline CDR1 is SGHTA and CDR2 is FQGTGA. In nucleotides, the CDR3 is TGTGCCAGCAGCTTATTAGCTGCGTACAATGAGCAGTTCTTC. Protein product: CASSLLAAYNEQFF. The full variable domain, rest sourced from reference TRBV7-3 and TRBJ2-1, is GAGVSQTPSNKVTEKGKYVELRCDPISGHTALYWYRQSLGQGPEFLIYFQGTGAADDSGLPNDRFFAVRPEGSVSTLKIQRTERGDSAVYLCASSLLAAYNEQFFGPGTRLTVL.

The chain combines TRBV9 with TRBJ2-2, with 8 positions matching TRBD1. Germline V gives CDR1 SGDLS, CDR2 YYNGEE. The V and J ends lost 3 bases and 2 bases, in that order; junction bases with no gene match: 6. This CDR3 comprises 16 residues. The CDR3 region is CASSAYGTGNTGELFF. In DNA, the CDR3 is TGTGCCAGCAGCGCCTACGGGACAGGAAACACCGGGGAGCTGTTTTTT.

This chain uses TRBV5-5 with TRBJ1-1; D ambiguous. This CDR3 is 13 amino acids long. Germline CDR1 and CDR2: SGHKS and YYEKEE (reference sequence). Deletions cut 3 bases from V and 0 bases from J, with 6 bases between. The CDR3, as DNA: TGTGCCAGCAGCTGGAGTATGAACACTGAAGCTTTCTTT. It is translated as CASSWSMNTEAFF.